This TCR beta chain was retrieved from a study of blood T cell repertoires in COVID-19. Study-level background: The United States, Italy and Spain provided the acute and convalescent COVID-19 samples. PBMCs, B-cell-depleted T cells, or T cells were the source of the cDNA or gDNA that made up the material.

CDR3 length equals 15 residues. Trimming cost V 4 bases and J 11 bases; bases outside gene matches: 14. CDR1 and CDR2 (germline): SGHTA, FQGNSA. In the original analysis: Amplifying reference gene primers gave estimates of nucleated cell counts. Sequencing used immunoSEQ multiplex PCR; TCRdb keeps in-frame clones, though not all of them. That table gives V, J and clone size, and the DNA gave D and trimming. The sample shows 45,000 or so clones, more than 65% of them seen only once. The TCR sequence derives from an elderly man with acute or convalescent COVID-19. V and J are TRBV7-2 and TRBJ2-1; 7 bases line up with TRBD1. Material: peripheral blood. CDR3: CASSSRGQGEVKQFF. The CDR3 DNA reads TGTGCCAGCAGCTCAAGGGGGCAGGGCGAGGTTAAGCAGTTCTTC.